This TCR beta chain was recovered during a study of post-analysis software for immune sequencing data (dated by TCRdb to about 2015). General notes on the study: The recorded disease courses included relapsing-remitting, secondary progressive and progressive-relapsing multiple sclerosis, and some patients had no subtype annotation. A subset of samples was prepared in parallel using single-end sample barcoding, then pooled and co-amplified after Illumina adapter ligation. The patient repertoires were compared against 11 previously published healthy control repertoires obtained from donors aged about 6 to 27 years. Results the study describes overall, beyond this receptor: Patients showed significantly higher frequencies than controls for a handful of TRBV segments, among them TRBV5-6, TRBV5-1 and TRBV20-1. The multiple sclerosis patient group was slightly younger than the control group. When samples were clustered directly using the F measure, samples prepared in the same batch co-clustered strongly, which prompted a batch-effect correction. Multiple sclerosis patients had significantly lower normalized Chao1 diversity than controls, a result that suggests substantial peripheral T-cell clonal expansion.

To demonstrate the VDJtools post-analysis software, the study profiled TCR beta repertoires from the peripheral blood of about 13 young patients with multiple sclerosis. The multiple sclerosis patients were children and adolescents between about 6 and 16 years of age. From a lookup of the germline V gene (reference sequence), CDR1 and CDR2 are DFQATT and SNEGSKA. The V end gives up 5 bases and the J end 6 bases, leaving 10 bases in the junction not matched to a gene. Taken from cysteine to phenylalanine, the CDR3 has 15 residues. Only the CDR3 part of the read is kept: 45 bases, read in frame from the first base. The library was built by means of PCR. The sequencing machine was an Illumina HiSeq 2500. Unique molecular identifiers were incorporated into TCR beta cDNA libraries to reduce PCR and sequencing biases. Approximately 500,000 cDNA molecules were obtained for every 1 to 10 million input T cells, so each molecule roughly corresponded to one T cell. The patient libraries were prepared and sequenced using the same protocol as the earlier healthy control dataset. Samples belonging to the same batch were prepared together, multiplexed and sequenced on a shared HiSeq lane. From the authors' description of their analysis: MIGEC was used to process the raw barcoded reads, and molecular identifier groups with only a single read were discarded before consensus assembly and CDR3 extraction. Clonotype tables were post-analysed with VDJtools, and diversity was normalized by down-sampling all datasets to the smallest sample size. Repertoire overlap clustering matched CDR3 amino acid but not nucleotide sequences to correct batch-related cross-sample contamination. TCRdb passed the public sequencing reads through fastp at Q25 and MiXCR, retaining productive beta sequences. Rows matching on CDR3 protein sequence are summarized as one entry with the most common DNA and genes. V and J calls and clone size were set by TCRdb, not the authors. For this sample there are about 770,000 distinct CDR3 sequences; just over 45% appear just once. 4% to 5% of the sample comes from the top ten.

A word on this clonotype: Its antigen target is currently unknown. Base qualities are not at hand, and no much larger clone is one base apart.

This sequence originates from a girl under 18 with multiple sclerosis. The sample consisted of blood. The V gene is TRBV20-1 and the J gene is TRBJ2-1, and 10 junction bases match TRBD2. The DNA sequence is TGCAGTGCTCCCACCTTCGCTAGCGGGAGCAATGAGCAGTTCTTC. This codes for CSAPTFASGSNEQFF.